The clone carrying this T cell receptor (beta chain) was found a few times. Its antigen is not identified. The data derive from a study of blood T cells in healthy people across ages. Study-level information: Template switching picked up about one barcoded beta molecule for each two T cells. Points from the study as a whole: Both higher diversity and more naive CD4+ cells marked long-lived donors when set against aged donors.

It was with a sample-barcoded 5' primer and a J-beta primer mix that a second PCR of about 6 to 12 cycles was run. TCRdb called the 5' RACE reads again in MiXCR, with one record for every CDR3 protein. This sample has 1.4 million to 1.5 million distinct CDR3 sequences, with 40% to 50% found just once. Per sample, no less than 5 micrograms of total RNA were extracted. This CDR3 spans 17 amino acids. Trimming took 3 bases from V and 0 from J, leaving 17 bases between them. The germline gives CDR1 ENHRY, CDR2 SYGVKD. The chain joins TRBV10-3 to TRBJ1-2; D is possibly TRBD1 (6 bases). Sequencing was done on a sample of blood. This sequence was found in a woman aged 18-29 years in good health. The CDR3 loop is CAISDPQGGAPNYGYTF. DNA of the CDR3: TGTGCCATCAGTGACCCCCAAGGGGGGGCCCCTAACTATGGCTACACCTTC.